The entry below describes one T cell receptor beta chain. Its antigen is not known. These data are taken from a study of STAT5B mutations in CD4+ large granular lymphocyte leukemia. The repertoire was sequenced with immunoSEQ multiplex PCR; TCRdb's copy has only in-frame clones and lacks some. The sample consists of tens of thousands of clones, roughly 74% of them appearing once. The CDR3 covers 14 residues. CDR1 is MNHNS, CDR2 SASEGT, per germline. Losses at the gene ends were 2 bases for V and 8 bases for J; bases not matched to a gene: 6. The study, taken as a whole, reports: CD4-sorted patient repertoires seemed more clonal than healthy CD4+ repertoires.

This receptor was obtained from a human donor in good health. The sequencing sample was made of CD4+ T cells from blood buffy coats. The chain couples TRBV6-1 to TRBJ1-3, with TRBD1 matching over 7 bases. The CDR3 reads CASSELTGRDTIYF. In DNA, the CDR3 is TGTGCCAGCAGTGAATTGACAGGGAGGGACACCATATATTTT.